These 9 T cell receptor beta chains share one sample of origin, sequenced in a study of CD8 T cells in Susac syndrome. Random hexamers were used to reverse transcribe an amount of roughly 0.5 to 1 ug RNA. TCRdb ran MiXCR on the immunoSEQ multiplex PCR reads and lists one entry per CDR3 protein. This table has about 210,000 distinct CDR3 sequences, around 95% appearing once. The sample comprised CD4+ T cells from PBMCs. The receptor set was obtained from a human donor with multiple sclerosis.

V usage is TRBV23-1 and J usage is TRBJ2-3; 8 bases map to TRBD1. TRBV23-1 is labeled an ORF, and its function is uncertain. Trimming cost V 6 bases and J 4 bases; bases outside gene matches: 12. The CDR3 totals 16 residues. CDR3 amino acids: CASRPRTGGRADTQYF. The CDR3 DNA follows: TGCGCCAGCAGGCCCCGAACAGGGGGTAGGGCAGATACGCAGTATTTT.

The J gene is TRBJ2-1, the V gene TRBV12-3 or TRBV12-4, with TRBD2 matching 13 bases. CDR3 length equals 17 residues. The V and J ends lost 6 bases and 5 bases, in that order; junction bases with no gene match: 10. This CDR3 is CASRSLAGGPSHNEQFF. CDR3 in DNA: TGTGCCAGCAGATCACTAGCGGGAGGGCCATCCCACAATGAGCAGTTCTTC.

V and J are TRBV4-2 and TRBJ2-1; 10 bases fit TRBD2. The V gene's germline CDR1 is LGHNA and CDR2 YNFKEQ. The CDR3 has 15 residues. V gave up 3 bases and J gave up 5 bases; unmatched junction bases: 4. The CDR3 DNA reads TGTGCCAGCAGCCAGGGGACTAGCGCAAACAATGAGCAGTTCTTC. Translation: CASSQGTSANNEQFF.

The genes are TRBV12-3 or TRBV12-4 and TRBJ2-7, with TRBD1 identical over 7 bases. Unmatched junction bases numbered 14, after V lost 5 bases and J lost 10 bases. The CDR3 contains 14 residues. CDR3 amino acids: CASSPRLFPGGQYF. The CDR3 DNA sequence: TGTGCCAGCAGTCCCCGGCTTTTTCCAGGGGGTCAGTACTTC.

The gene calls are TRBV29-1 and TRBJ1-1; 8 bases align to TRBD1. There are 13 residues in the CDR3. The V gene end was trimmed by 8 bases and the J gene end by 1 base; junction bases not matched to a gene: 6. Germline assignment: CDR1 SQVTM and CDR2 ANQGSEA. The CDR3 bases are TGCAGCTCAAGGACAGGGAGGAACACTGAAGCTTTCTTT. This sequence encodes CSSRTGRNTEAFF.

The chain is built from TRBV2 and TRBJ1-1, with 9 bases matching TRBD1. Germline V gives CDR1 SNHLY, CDR2 FYNNEI. V gave up 8 bases and J gave up 6 bases; unmatched junction bases: 7. The CDR3 covers 13 residues. This chain's CDR3 is CASRDREVSEAFF. CDR3 bases: TGTGCCAGCCGGGACAGGGAAGTTTCTGAAGCTTTCTTT.

This chain connects TRBV18 to TRBJ2-1, with a possible D match to TRBD2 (5 bases). V gave up 2 bases and J gave up 8 bases, with 13 bases separating them. Germline CDR1 and CDR2: KGHSH and LQKENI. CDR3 size: 14 residues. The CDR3 sequence: CASSPLIGVHEQFF. The CDR3 DNA follows: TGTGCCAGCTCACCATTGATCGGGGTCCATGAGCAGTTCTTC.

This rearrangement joins TRBV29-1 to TRBJ2-1, with 12 bases lining up with TRBD2. Germline CDR1 reads SQVTM; CDR2 reads ANQGSEA. CDR3 size: 14 residues. Trimming removed 8 bases from V and 4 bases from J; junction bases left unmatched: 6. CDR3 region: CSPSLAGGYNEQFF. CDR3 DNA sequence: TGCAGCCCCAGCCTAGCGGGGGGGTACAATGAGCAGTTCTTC.

V and J are TRBV20-1 and TRBJ2-3, with D perhaps matching TRBD2 (6 bases). Trimming left V 6 bases short and J 5 bases short, with 15 bases between. Germline-derived CDR1 and CDR2 are DFQATT and SNEGSKA (reference sequence). This CDR3 region has 13 residues. The CDR3 reads CSAVPGGIDTQYF. The DNA for the CDR3 is TGCAGTGCAGTGCCCGGGGGTATAGATACGCAGTATTTT.